The 3 T cell receptor beta chains below were found in one sample sequenced in a study of early T cells in non-severe SARS-CoV-2 infection. Via MiXCR, TCRdb re-called the 5' RACE reads, giving one row per CDR3 protein. The sample has just under 65,000 distinct CDR3 sequences; about 11% are singletons. The source was whole blood, collected at baseline. The receptors were sampled from an adult who was a healthcare worker with PCR-confirmed SARS-CoV-2 infection or an uninfected control (not recorded which).

The chain uses TRBV29-1 and TRBJ2-1; maybe TRBD2 (5 bases). The CDR3 totals 13 residues. Germline-derived CDR1 and CDR2 are SQVTM and ANQGSEA. Trimming shortened V by 3 bases and J by 8 bases, and 14 bases separated the two germline ends. For the CDR3, the DNA is TGCAGCGTTGACGGACTTAGGGCAGATGAGCAGTTCTTC. This codes for CSVDGLRADEQFF.

This clonotype was detected only a few times. One end of the junction does not line up with germline, which may come from a read error. V and J are TRBV30 and TRBJ1-2, with 11 nucleotides matching TRBD1. CDR1 is GTSNPN, CDR2 SVGIG, per germline (reference sequence). This CDR3 comprises 14 residues. This CDR3 reads CAWIRNSGQGAFQF. In DNA form, the CDR3 reads TGTGCCTGGATCCGAAACTCCGGACAGGGGGCATTCCAATTC.

The rearrangement uses TRBV9 and TRBJ2-2; no clear D. Trimming pared 4 bases from V and 6 bases from J, leaving 7 bases between. CDR1 SGDLS and CDR2 YYNGEE come from the germline V gene. This CDR3 is built from 12 residues. The CDR3 nucleotides read TGTGCCAGCAGCTCCCCCGCCGGGGAGCTGTTTTTT. Residues: CASSSPAGELFF. Variable domain in full (rest from reference TRBV9 and TRBJ2-2): DSGVTQTPKHLITATGQRVTLRCSPRSGDLSVYWYQQSLDQGLQFLIQYYNGEERAKGNILERFSAQQFPDLHSELNLSSLELGDSALYFCASSSPAGELFFGEGSRLTVL.